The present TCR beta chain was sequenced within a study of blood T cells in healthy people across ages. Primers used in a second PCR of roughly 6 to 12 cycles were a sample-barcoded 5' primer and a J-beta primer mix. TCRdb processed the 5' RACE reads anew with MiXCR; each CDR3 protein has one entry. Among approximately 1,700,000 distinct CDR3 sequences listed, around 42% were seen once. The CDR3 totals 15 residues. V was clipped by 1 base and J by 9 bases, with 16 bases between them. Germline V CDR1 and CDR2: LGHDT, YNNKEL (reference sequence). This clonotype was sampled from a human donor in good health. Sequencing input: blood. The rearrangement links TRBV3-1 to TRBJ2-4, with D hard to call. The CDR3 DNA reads TGTGCCAGCAGCCAAGTGTCCGTAGGAATCGGCATTCAGTACTTC. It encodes CASSQVSVGIGIQYF.